This T cell receptor (beta chain) originates from a study of blood T cells in healthy people across ages. This clonotype was recorded a few times. The target antigen is unknown. This CDR3 contains 18 residues. Germline-derived CDR1 and CDR2 are MNHNS and SASEGT. The trim removed 6 bases at V and 3 bases at J, leaving 11 bases unmatched. The authors ran a second PCR of roughly 6 to 11 cycles using a sample-barcoded 5' primer and a J-beta primer mix. TCRdb used MiXCR to reprocess the 5' RACE reads, holding one entry per CDR3 protein. The repertoire holds more than 1 million distinct CDR3 sequences, under 45% seen once, with approximately 17% in the top ten. Isolation yielded PBMCs, at least 6 million per sample, in every case. Findings and caveats of the study: Estimates based on one million T cells were treated as lower bounds. With age, beta diversity per million T cells declined roughly linearly, significantly by about 37.

This sequence joins TRBV6-1 and TRBJ2-3; 14 positions match TRBD2. The clonotype comes from a woman in her fifties or sixties in good health. The source material was blood. The CDR3 bases are TGTGCCAGCAGCCGCGGACTAGCGGGAGGAGGTGCGACAGATACGCAGTATTTT. It codes for CASSRGLAGGGATDTQYF.